This T cell receptor beta chain was profiled in a study of T cell repertoires in cytomegalovirus infection. About the study: Carrying CMV and the relevant HLA type showed in public TCR beta signatures. Study-level findings and limits: Identification of carriers of CMV plus the relevant HLA was achieved through cumulative public TCR beta family frequency. It was HLA-C-restricted CMV-specific TCR beta clonotypes that dominated the response ex vivo.

At least ten counts were recorded for this clonotype. Its specificity is unknown. MiXCR was run by TCRdb on the reads, yielding one entry per CDR3 protein. This sample has roughly 630,000 distinct CDR3 sequences, with 20% to 25% found just once. CDR3 length: 12 amino acids. V lost 10 bases and J lost 7, with 11 bases in between. The germline V gene has CDR1 ENHRY and CDR2 SYGVKD. The specimen sequenced was CD8+ T cells from PBMCs. The chain joins TRBV10-3 to TRBJ1-6, with D uncertain. The TCR originated in a human donor in good health (CMV status not recorded). Some clones in this sample may be carry-over from other donors' samples. The CDR3 is CASSGSNSPLHF. The CDR3 nucleotides are TGTGCCAGCTCGGGTTCCAATTCACCCCTCCACTTT.